This T cell receptor beta chain is from a study of beta chain features in type 1 diabetes. Study-wide findings and caveats: More deletions and fewer insertions at VDJ junctions were seen in type 1 diabetes patients. TCRB CDR3 length was moderately but significantly reduced in all four CD4+ subsets of Type 1 diabetes patients. Naive, central memory and Treg TCRB repertoires appeared more alike in patients than in healthy donors.

About 116 mL of blood, on average, came from one heparinised draw per donor. The entirety of the isolated RNA underwent reverse transcription, so expressed TCRB transcripts were sequenced. Approximately 4 million reads on average were seen across naive, central memory and regulatory T cell samples. The table came from immunoSEQ multiplex PCR; TCRdb's copy has only in-frame clones and leaves some out. Of 95,000 to 150,000 clones in the sample, 16% were seen once. As to this clone: Its antigen is unidentified.

Per germline, CDR1 SGHRS and CDR2 YFSETQ. The V gene end was trimmed by 2 bases and the J gene end by 6 bases; junction bases not matched to a gene: 9. The CDR3 is 15 residues long. The source material was central memory CD4+ T cells from blood. The source of this sequence is a man aged 25-45 years with type 1 diabetes. V and J are TRBV5-1 and TRBJ2-3, with TRBD1 identical over 7 bases. The CDR3, as DNA: TGCGCCAGCAGCTTCAACAGGGGCGTAACGGATACGCAGTATTTT. It encodes CASSFNRGVTDTQYF.